This passage covers 18 T cell receptor beta chains from one sample sequenced in a study of cytomegalovirus exposure and HLA in healthy donors. 60 Vbeta and 13 Jbeta primers were used in PCR. Measured with immunoSEQ multiplex PCR; TCRdb has only the in-frame clones, and not every one. The table includes about 90,000 clones, roughly 84% detected once. The sequencing sample was made of PBMCs. These TCRs come from a man in his late teens or twenties in good health and CMV-seronegative.

This sequence joins TRBV18 and TRBJ1-5; no clear D gene. This CDR3 contains 13 residues. In germline, CDR1 is KGHSH, CDR2 LQKENI. The germline V and J ends were trimmed by 1 base and 5 bases, with 6 bases remaining between them. The CDR3 DNA follows: TGTGCCAGCTCACCACAGGACTATCAGCCCCAGCATTTT. It is translated as CASSPQDYQPQHF.

V usage is TRBV9 and J usage is TRBJ1-1, with 9 bases aligning to TRBD1. With V trimmed by 4 bases and J by 4 bases, 11 bases remained unmatched. This CDR3 has 16 residues. Germline CDR1 reads SGDLS; CDR2 reads YYNGEE. CDR3 bases: TGTGCCAGCAGCTCGACGACCGGGACAGGGTCCACTGAAGCTTTCTTT. Encoded protein: CASSSTTGTGSTEAFF.

The chain couples TRBV28 to TRBJ2-7, with a weak D call TRBD1 (6 bases). V dropped 5 bases and J dropped 2 bases, with 10 bases sitting between them. Per the germline V gene, CDR1 is MDHEN and CDR2 is SYDVKM. This CDR3 region has 13 residues. Here the CDR3 DNA reads TGTGCCAGCAGTCCAGGGGCGGCCTACGAGCAGTACTTC. Residues: CASSPGAAYEQYF.

The CDR3 coding sequence is TGTGCCAGCAGTCCCGGGACAGAGGACAATGAGCAGTTCTTC. As protein: CASSPGTEDNEQFF. The chain uses TRBV7-9 and TRBJ2-1; 7 bases match TRBD1. Germline CDR1 SEHNR, CDR2 FQNEAQ (reference sequence). With 6 bases clipped from V and 5 bases from J, the junction kept 7 bases outside the gene matches. CDR3 length: 14 amino acids.

The chain joins TRBV15 to TRBJ2-7; maybe TRBD2 (6 bases). The length of the CDR3 is 12 residues. Germline loops: CDR1 LNHNV, CDR2 YYDKDF (reference sequence). V lost 2 bases and J 12 bases, leaving 14 bases between the germline ends. This chain's CDR3 is CATSRNTGLSYF. The CDR3 coding sequence is TGTGCCACCAGCAGAAACACGGGACTCTCGTACTTC.

In its sample, this clone was seen a few times. The chain has TRBV7-9 and TRBJ2-1; 12 positions agree with TRBD2. CDR3 size: 18 residues. V shed 5 bases and J 5 bases; nucleotides not matched to a gene: 13. Germline CDR1 reads SEHNR; CDR2 reads FQNEAQ (reference sequence). CDR3 nucleotide sequence: TGTGCCAGCAGCCCTGCTAGCGGGAGGGCCCTTTCTGACAATGAGCAGTTCTTC. This gives the protein CASSPASGRALSDNEQFF.

This chain links TRBV5-6 with TRBJ2-3; 7 bases are shared with TRBD1. CDR1 and CDR2 (germline): SGHDT, YYEEEE. The CDR3 is made up of 13 amino acids. Losses at the gene ends were 4 bases for V and 6 bases for J; bases not matched to a gene: 5. The CDR3 region has the DNA TGTGCCAGCAGCCCCCAGGGGGAGGATACGCAGTATTTT. Residues: CASSPQGEDTQYF.

The J gene is TRBJ1-4, the V gene TRBV25-1, with D tentatively TRBD1 (6 bases). The CDR3 sequence is 17 residues long. Trimming stripped 4 bases from V and 4 bases from J, with 19 bases between. Germline V gene sequence: CDR1 MGHDK, CDR2 SYGVNS. CDR3 sequence reads: CASSAHNREFGNEKLFF. As DNA, the CDR3 is TGTGCCAGCAGTGCACATAACAGGGAGTTTGGTAATGAAAAACTGTTTTTT. Full variable domain (outside the CDR3, taken from reference TRBV25-1 and TRBJ1-4): EADIYQTPRYLVIGTGKKITLECSQTMGHDKMYWYQQDPGMELHLIHYSYGVNSTEKGDLSSESTVSRIRTEHFPLTLESARPSHTSQYLCASSAHNREFGNEKLFFGSGTQLSVL.

There are a few counts of this clone. This chain connects TRBV30 to TRBJ1-1; 10 nucleotides match TRBD1. The CDR3 loop spans 15 amino acids. Germline-derived CDR1 and CDR2 are GTSNPN and SVGIG (reference sequence). V shed 2 bases, J shed 4 bases, and the junction held 7 bases outside the gene matches. The CDR3 DNA is TGTGCCTGGAGTCCGGCGACAGGGGGCTTCACTGAAGCTTTCTTT. Translated, it gives CAWSPATGGFTEAFF.

This clone is a singleton in its sample. This rearrangement joins TRBV7-2 to TRBJ2-1; TRBD2 agrees at 10 bases. Germline V lookup: CDR1 SGHTA, CDR2 FQGNSA. Unmatched junction bases numbered 10, after V lost 5 bases and J lost 6 bases. The CDR3 loop spans 16 amino acids. The CDR3 here is CASSPRAGGYLNEQFF. The DNA of the CDR3 is TGTGCCAGCAGCCCGCGAGCGGGAGGGTACCTCAATGAGCAGTTCTTC.

This clone is a singleton in its sample. V gene TRBV5-1 combines with J gene TRBJ1-3; the D is unclear. CDR1 is SGHRS, CDR2 YFSETQ, per germline. The CDR3 covers 15 residues. Between the trimmed V and J ends, which lost 0 bases and 0 bases, there was a span of 7 bases. CDR3 region: CASSLDFHSGNTIYF. CDR3 nucleotide sequence: TGCGCCAGCAGCTTGGATTTCCACTCTGGAAACACCATATATTTT. The variable domain in full, with the rest retrieved from reference TRBV5-1 and TRBJ1-3, is KAGVTQTPRYLIKTRGQQVTLSCSPISGHRSVSWYQQTPGQGLQFLFEYFSETQRNKGNFPGRFSGRQFSNSRSEMNVSTLELGDSALYLCASSLDFHSGNTIYFGEGSWLTVV.

The chain combines TRBV4-1 with TRBJ2-7, with TRBD1 matching 8 bases. CDR1 is MGHRA, CDR2 YSYEKL, per germline. After removal of 3 bases from V and 2 bases from J, the junction contained 12 bases not matched to a gene. The CDR3 has 17 residues. CDR3 DNA: TGCGCCAGCAGCCAGTACCGAACGGGACAGGCGACCTACGAGCAGTACTTC. This gives the protein CASSQYRTGQATYEQYF.

This rearrangement joins TRBV15 to TRBJ2-5; TRBD2 is a possible D gene (6 bases). Trimming took off 3 bases at V and 8 bases at J, with 19 bases between the two ends. Germline CDR1 LNHNV, CDR2 YYDKDF (reference sequence). This CDR3 is 15 amino acids long. The CDR3 spells CATSSLRTNAITQYF. The CDR3 DNA sequence: TGTGCCACCAGCAGCCTCCGGACTAACGCCATCACCCAGTACTTC.

The V call is TRBV6-5, the J call TRBJ2-1; tentatively, D is TRBD2 (6 bases). The CDR3 contains 15 residues. Trimming removed 6 bases at V and 6 bases at J, with 18 bases between. CDR1 is MNHEY and CDR2 is SVGAGI in the germline V gene. The CDR3 loop is CASSPGTDYRNEQFF. CDR3 nucleotide sequence: TGTGCCAGCAGCCCAGGGACGGACTATCGCAATGAGCAGTTCTTC.

This chain connects TRBV28 to TRBJ1-2, with TRBD1 matching 7 bases. The CDR3 spans 12 residues. J lost 5 bases, V lost 6 bases, and 3 bases had no gene match. CDR1 and CDR2 (germline): MDHEN, SYDVKM. Here the CDR3 reads CASSETGYGYTF. As DNA, the CDR3 is TGTGCCAGCAGCGAGACAGGGTATGGCTACACCTTC.

The V and J genes are TRBV29-1 and TRBJ2-7; 8 nucleotides match TRBD1. This CDR3 spans 13 amino acids. Germline values: CDR1 SQVTM, CDR2 ANQGSEA. V was clipped by 7 bases and J by 2 bases; unmatched bases: 7. CDR3 coding DNA: TGCAGCGCACGACAGGGGTTGGCCTACGAGCAGTACTTC. Translation gives CSARQGLAYEQYF.

The chain has TRBV19 and TRBJ1-4; unclear D gene. V shed 4 bases and J shed 0 bases, with 12 bases lying between them. CDR1 and CDR2 from the germline V gene are LNHDA and SQIVND (reference sequence). This CDR3 contains 16 residues. The DNA of the CDR3 is TGTGCCAGTAGTACGGTGGGCCGCGCAACTAATGAAAAACTGTTTTTT. Protein: CASSTVGRATNEKLFF.

The chain carries TRBV28 and TRBJ2-7, with TRBD2 matching over 7 bases. Looked up from germline, CDR1 is MDHEN and CDR2 is SYDVKM. With 10 bases clipped from V and 0 bases from J, the junction kept 3 bases outside the gene matches. This CDR3 has 12 residues. The CDR3 DNA reads TGTGCCATCCGGGACTACTCCTACGAGCAGTACTTC. Protein sequence: CAIRDYSYEQYF.